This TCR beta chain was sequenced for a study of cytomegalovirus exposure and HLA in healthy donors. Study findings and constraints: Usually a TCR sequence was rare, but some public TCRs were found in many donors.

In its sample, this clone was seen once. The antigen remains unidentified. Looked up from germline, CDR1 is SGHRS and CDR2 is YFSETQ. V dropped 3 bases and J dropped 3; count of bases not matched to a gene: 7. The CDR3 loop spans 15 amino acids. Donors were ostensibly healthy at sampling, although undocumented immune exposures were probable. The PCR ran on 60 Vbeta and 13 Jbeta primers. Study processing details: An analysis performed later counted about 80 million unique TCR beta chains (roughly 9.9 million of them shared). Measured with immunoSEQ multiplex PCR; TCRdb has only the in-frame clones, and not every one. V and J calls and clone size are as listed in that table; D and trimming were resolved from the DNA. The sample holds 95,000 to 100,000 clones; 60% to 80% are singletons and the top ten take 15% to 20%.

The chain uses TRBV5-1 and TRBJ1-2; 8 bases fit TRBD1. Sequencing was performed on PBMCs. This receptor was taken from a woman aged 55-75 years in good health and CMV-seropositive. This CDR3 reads CASSSGTGVYYGYTF. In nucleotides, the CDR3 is TGCGCCAGCAGCTCCGGGACAGGTGTCTACTATGGCTACACCTTC.